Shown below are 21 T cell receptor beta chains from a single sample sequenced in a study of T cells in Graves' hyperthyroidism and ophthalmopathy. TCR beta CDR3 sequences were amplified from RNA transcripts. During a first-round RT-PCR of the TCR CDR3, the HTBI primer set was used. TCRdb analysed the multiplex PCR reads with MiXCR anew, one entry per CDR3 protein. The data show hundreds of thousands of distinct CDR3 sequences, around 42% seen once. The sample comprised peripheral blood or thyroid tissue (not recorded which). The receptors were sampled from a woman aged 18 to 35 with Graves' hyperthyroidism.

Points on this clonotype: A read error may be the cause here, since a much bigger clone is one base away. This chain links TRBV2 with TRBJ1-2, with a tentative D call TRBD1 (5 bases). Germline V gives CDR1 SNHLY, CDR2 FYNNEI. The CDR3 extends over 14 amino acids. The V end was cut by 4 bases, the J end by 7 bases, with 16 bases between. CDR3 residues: CASSGAPGFSGYTF. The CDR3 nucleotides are TGTGCCAGCAGTGGAGCGCCAGGGTTTAGTGGCTACACCTTC.

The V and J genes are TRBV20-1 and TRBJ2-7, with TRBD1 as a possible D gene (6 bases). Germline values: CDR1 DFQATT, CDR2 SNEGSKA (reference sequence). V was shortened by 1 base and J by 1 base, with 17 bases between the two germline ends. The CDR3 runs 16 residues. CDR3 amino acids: CSARGFGTRQSYEQYF. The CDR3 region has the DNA TGCAGTGCTAGAGGCTTCGGGACAAGGCAATCCTACGAGCAGTACTTC.

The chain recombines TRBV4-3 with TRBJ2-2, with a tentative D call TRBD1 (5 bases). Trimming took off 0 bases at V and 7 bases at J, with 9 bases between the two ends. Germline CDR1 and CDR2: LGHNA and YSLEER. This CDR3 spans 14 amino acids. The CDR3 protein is CASSQDPTVGELFF. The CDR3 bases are TGCGCCAGCAGCCAAGATCCGACAGTCGGGGAGCTGTTTTTT.

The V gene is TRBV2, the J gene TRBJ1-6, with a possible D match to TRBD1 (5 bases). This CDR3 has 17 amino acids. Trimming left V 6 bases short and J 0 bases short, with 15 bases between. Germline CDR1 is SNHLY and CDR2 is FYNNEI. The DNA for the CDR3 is TGTGCCAGCAGGCGTGAGAAGGGGCGCTCCTATAATTCACCCCTCCACTTT. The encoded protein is CASRREKGRSYNSPLHF.

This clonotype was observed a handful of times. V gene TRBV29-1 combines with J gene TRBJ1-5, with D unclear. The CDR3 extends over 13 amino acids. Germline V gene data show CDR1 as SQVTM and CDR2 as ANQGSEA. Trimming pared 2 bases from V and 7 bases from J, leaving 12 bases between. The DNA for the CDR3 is TGCAGCGTTGAACTAGCGGGAGGGCAGCCCCAGCATTTT. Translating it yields CSVELAGGQPQHF.

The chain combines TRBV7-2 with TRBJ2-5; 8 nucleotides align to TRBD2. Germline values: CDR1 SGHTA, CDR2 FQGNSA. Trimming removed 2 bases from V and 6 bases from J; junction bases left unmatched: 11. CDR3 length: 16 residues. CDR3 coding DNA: TGTGCCAGCAGCTTAAGCTTAAGCGGGAGAGGTCAGACCCAGTACTTC. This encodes CASSLSLSGRGQTQYF.

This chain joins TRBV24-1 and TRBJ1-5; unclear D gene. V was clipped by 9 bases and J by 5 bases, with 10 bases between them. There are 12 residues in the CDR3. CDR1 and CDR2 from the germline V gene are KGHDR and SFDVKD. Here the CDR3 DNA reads TGTGCCACCCGGGAGGGCTATCAGCCCCAGCATTTT. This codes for CATREGYQPQHF.

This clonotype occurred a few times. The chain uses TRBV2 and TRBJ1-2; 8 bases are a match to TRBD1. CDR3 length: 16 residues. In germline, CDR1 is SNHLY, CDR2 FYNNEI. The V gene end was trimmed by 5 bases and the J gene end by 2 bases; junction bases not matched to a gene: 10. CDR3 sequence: CASSLRRQGYNYGYTF. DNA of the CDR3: TGTGCCAGCAGTCTCCGACGACAGGGGTACAACTATGGCTACACCTTC.

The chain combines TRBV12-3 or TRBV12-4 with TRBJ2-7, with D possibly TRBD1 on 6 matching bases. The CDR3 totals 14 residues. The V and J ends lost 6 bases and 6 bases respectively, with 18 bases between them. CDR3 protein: CASRSNYRGGEQYF. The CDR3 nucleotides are TGTGCCAGCAGATCGAATTATAGAGGGGGCGAGCAGTACTTC.

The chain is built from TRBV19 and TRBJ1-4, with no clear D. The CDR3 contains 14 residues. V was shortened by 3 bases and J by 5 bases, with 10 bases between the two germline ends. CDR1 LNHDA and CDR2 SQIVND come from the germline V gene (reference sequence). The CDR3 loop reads CASSIPRSNEKLFF. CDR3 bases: TGTGCCAGTAGTATTCCCCGGTCCAATGAAAAACTGTTTTTT.

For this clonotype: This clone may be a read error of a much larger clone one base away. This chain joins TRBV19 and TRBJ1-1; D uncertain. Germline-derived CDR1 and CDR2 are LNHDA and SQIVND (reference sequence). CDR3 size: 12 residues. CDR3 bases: TGTGTCAGTAGTATAAGGAACACTGAAGCTTTCTTT. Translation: CVSSIRNTEAFF.

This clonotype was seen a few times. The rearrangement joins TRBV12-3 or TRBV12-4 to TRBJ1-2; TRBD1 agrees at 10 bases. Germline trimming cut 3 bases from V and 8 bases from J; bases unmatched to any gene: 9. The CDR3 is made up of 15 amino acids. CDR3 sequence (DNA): TGTGCCAGCAGTTTTGAGGCGGGACAGGGGAAAGGCTACACCTTC. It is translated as CASSFEAGQGKGYTF.

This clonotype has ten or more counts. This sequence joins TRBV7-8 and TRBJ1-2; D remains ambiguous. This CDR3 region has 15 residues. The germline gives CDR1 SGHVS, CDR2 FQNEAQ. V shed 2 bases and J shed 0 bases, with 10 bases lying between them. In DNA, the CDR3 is TGTGCCAGCAGCTTACTCTACAGAGCTAACTATGGCTACACCTTC. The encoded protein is CASSLLYRANYGYTF.

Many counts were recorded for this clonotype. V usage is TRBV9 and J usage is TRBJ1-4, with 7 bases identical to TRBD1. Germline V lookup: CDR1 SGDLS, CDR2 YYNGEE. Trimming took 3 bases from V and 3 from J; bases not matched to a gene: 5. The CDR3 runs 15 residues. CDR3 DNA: TGTGCCAGCAGCGAGACAGGGCGGGCTAATGAAAAACTGTTTTTT. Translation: CASSETGRANEKLFF. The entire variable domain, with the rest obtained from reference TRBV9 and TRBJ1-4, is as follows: DSGVTQTPKHLITATGQRVTLRCSPRSGDLSVYWYQQSLDQGLQFLIQYYNGEERAKGNILERFSAQQFPDLHSELNLSSLELGDSALYFCASSETGRANEKLFFGSGTQLSVL.

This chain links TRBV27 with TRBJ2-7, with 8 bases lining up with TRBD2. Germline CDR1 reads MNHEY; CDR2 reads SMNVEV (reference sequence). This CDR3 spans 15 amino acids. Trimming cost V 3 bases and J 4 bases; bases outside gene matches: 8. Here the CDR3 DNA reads TGTGCCAGCAGTTTGTCGGGACTAGGAGATTACGAGCAGTACTTC. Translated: CASSLSGLGDYEQYF.

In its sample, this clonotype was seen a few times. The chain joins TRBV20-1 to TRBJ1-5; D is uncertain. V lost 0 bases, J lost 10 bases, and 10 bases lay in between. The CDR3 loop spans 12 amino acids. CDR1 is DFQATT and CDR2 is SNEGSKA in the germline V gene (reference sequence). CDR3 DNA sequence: TGCAGTGCTAGAGATCCTGGCGGACCCCAGCATTTT. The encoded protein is CSARDPGGPQHF.

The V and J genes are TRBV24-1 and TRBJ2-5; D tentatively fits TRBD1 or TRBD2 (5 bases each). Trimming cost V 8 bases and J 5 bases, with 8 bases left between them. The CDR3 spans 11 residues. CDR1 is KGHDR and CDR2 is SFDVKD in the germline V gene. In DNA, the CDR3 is TGTGCCACCAAGGGACGGGAGACCCAGTACTTC. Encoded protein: CATKGRETQYF.

CDR3 amino acids: CASSSSGTGTSPLHF. CDR3 DNA sequence: TGTGCCAGCAGTTCTTCCGGGACAGGGACTTCACCCCTCCACTTT. This chain links TRBV6-7 with TRBJ1-6; 9 bases align to TRBD1. TRBV6-7 is an open reading frame, and its role is uncertain. The CDR3 length is 15 residues. J gave up 9 bases and V 4 bases, and 7 bases lay outside the gene matches.

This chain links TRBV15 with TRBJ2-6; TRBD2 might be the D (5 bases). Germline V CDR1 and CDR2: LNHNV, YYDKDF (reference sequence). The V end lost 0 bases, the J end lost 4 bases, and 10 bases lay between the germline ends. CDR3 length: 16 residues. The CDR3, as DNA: TGTGCCACCAGCAGAGAGATGGCTAGCGGGGCCAACGTCCTGACTTTC. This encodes CATSREMASGANVLTF.

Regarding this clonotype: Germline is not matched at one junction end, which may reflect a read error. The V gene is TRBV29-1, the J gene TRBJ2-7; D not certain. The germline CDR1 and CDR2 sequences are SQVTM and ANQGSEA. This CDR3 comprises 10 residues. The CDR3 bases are TGCAGCGTGGAAGGCTACGAGCAGTACTTC. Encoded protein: CSVEGYEQYF.

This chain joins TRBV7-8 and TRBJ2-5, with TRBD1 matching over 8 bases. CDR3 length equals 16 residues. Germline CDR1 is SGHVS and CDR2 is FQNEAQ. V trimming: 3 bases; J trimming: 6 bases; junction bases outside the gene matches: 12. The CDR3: CASSLGHLTGGQTQYF. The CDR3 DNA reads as TGTGCCAGCAGCTTGGGACACCTCACAGGGGGACAGACCCAGTACTTC.